The 10 T cell receptor beta chains below come from one sample, sequenced in a study of technical replicates of blood from several donors. Data came from immunoSEQ multiplex PCR; TCRdb stores just in-frame clones and leaves some out. The sample includes roughly 82,000 clones, around nine tenths of them seen just once. The sample consisted of T cells isolated from PBMCs. These TCRs come from a human donor in good health.

This CDR3 reads CASSYSTSGGYEQYF. Here the CDR3 DNA reads TGTGCCAGCAGTTACTCGACTAGCGGGGGCTACGAGCAGTACTTC. The chain employs TRBV6-5 and TRBJ2-7, with TRBD2 identical over 12 bases. V was clipped by 0 bases and J by 3 bases; unmatched bases: 0. The CDR3 is made up of 15 amino acids. The germline CDR1 and CDR2 sequences are MNHEY and SVGAGI.

The chain carries TRBV19 and TRBJ2-3; 7 positions agree with TRBD2. The J segment lost 2 bases and the V segment lost 11 bases, leaving 13 bases of the junction unmatched. Germline V CDR1 and CDR2: LNHDA, SQIVND (reference sequence). CDR3 length: 15 residues. This CDR3 reads CAVTPGGYLTDTQYF. CDR3 in DNA: TGTGCCGTTACCCCGGGGGGATATCTCACAGATACGCAGTATTTT.

The rearrangement joins TRBV12-5 to TRBJ2-1, with 7 bases aligning to TRBD2. Germline V gives CDR1 LGHNT, CDR2 FRNRAP. Trimming cost V 2 bases and J 5 bases; bases outside gene matches: 9. CDR3 length: 16 amino acids. The CDR3 is CASGLPGLVRDNEQFF. The CDR3, as DNA: TGTGCTAGTGGTTTGCCAGGACTAGTTAGAGACAATGAGCAGTTCTTC.

The chain links TRBV5-1 to TRBJ2-7; 7 bases match TRBD1. The CDR3 consists of 14 residues. The V gene's germline CDR1 is SGHRS and CDR2 YFSETQ. After removal of 4 bases from V and 2 bases from J, the junction contained 6 bases not matched to a gene. CDR3 sequence: CASSAGQDTYEQYF. In DNA form, the CDR3 reads TGCGCCAGCAGCGCAGGACAGGACACCTACGAGCAGTACTTC.

On this clone: A read error may account for a junction end that differs from germline. The chain uses TRBV18 and TRBJ2-1, with TRBD1 as a possible D gene (7 bases). The CDR3 length is 13 residues. Germline V CDR1 and CDR2: KGHSH, LQKENI. As DNA, the CDR3 is TGTGCCAACTCAGGGGGGAACTACAATGAGCAGTTCTTC. It codes for CANSGGNYNEQFF.

The J gene is TRBJ2-3, the V gene TRBV7-9, with D perhaps matching TRBD2 (6 bases). Germline V gives CDR1 SEHNR, CDR2 FQNEAQ (reference sequence). V lost 4 bases and J lost 2, with 10 bases in between. This CDR3 is 14 amino acids long. CDR3 loop: CASSSGLFTDTQYF. The CDR3 nucleotides read TGTGCCAGCAGCTCTGGACTATTCACAGATACGCAGTATTTT.

This chain connects TRBV5-4 to TRBJ1-2; D uncertain. The CDR3 consists of 12 residues. In germline, CDR1 is SGHNT, CDR2 YYREEE (reference sequence). Trimming stripped 0 bases from V and 8 bases from J, with 8 bases between. The DNA of the CDR3 is TGTGCCAGCAGCTTGGTTGTCGGGGGCTACACCTTC. It codes for CASSLVVGGYTF.

The chain combines TRBV29-1 with TRBJ2-7, with a weak D call TRBD2 (5 bases). The germline V gene encodes CDR1 SQVTM and CDR2 ANQGSEA. This CDR3 is 13 amino acids long. Trimming cost V 4 bases and J 0 bases, with 10 bases left between them. The DNA for the CDR3 is TGCAGCGTTGTAGGGAGACCCTCCTACGAGCAGTACTTC. It is translated as CSVVGRPSYEQYF.

The chain links TRBV27 to TRBJ2-7; D ambiguous. Germline loops: CDR1 MNHEY, CDR2 SMNVEV (reference sequence). CDR3 size: 12 residues. Deletions cut 3 bases from V and 3 bases from J, with 6 bases between. Written as DNA, the CDR3 is TGTGCCAGCAGTTTGTCGGGCTACGAGCAGTACTTC. It is translated as CASSLSGYEQYF.

The chain has TRBV2 and TRBJ2-5; TRBD2 might be the D (5 bases). V was trimmed by 7 bases and J by 7 bases, leaving 13 bases between them. The CDR3 covers 12 residues. Germline V gene sequence: CDR1 SNHLY, CDR2 FYNNEI. The CDR3 nucleotides are TGTGCCAGCACCGAGGACTCGGGGACCCAGTACTTC. Translated: CASTEDSGTQYF.